The 10 T cell receptor beta chains below were found in one sample sequenced in a study of T cells in Graves' hyperthyroidism and ophthalmopathy. Amplified TCR beta CDR3 regions derived from RNA transcripts. TCR CDR3 underwent first-round RT-PCR with the HTBI primer set. Each CDR3 protein is one row after TCRdb ran MiXCR on the multiplex PCR reads. The sample contains some 400,000 distinct CDR3 sequences, more than 11% of which appear only once. The sequenced sample was blood. These receptors all come from a woman in her sixties or seventies with Graves' hyperthyroidism.

This clonotype was counted many times. The rearrangement joins TRBV28 to TRBJ2-7; 8 bases are shared with TRBD1. Looked up from germline, CDR1 is MDHEN and CDR2 is SYDVKM. Trimming removed 0 bases from V and 1 base from J; junction bases left unmatched: 2. The CDR3 spans 15 residues. The CDR3 DNA sequence: TGTGCCAGCAGTTTATGGACAGGGGCGTCCTACGAGCAGTACTTC. This codes for CASSLWTGASYEQYF.

This clonotype has at least ten counts. This chain uses TRBV20-1 with TRBJ1-1; a weak D match, TRBD1 (5 bases). The CDR3 is 15 residues long. Trimming took 0 bases from V and 7 from J, leaving 18 bases between them. Per germline, CDR1 DFQATT and CDR2 SNEGSKA (reference sequence). The CDR3 loop is CSARDYTLGQGEAFF. CDR3 nucleotide sequence: TGCAGTGCTAGAGATTACACGTTAGGGCAGGGTGAAGCTTTCTTT.

The chain joins TRBV7-3 to TRBJ2-6; a possible D gene is TRBD2 (6 bases). The CDR3 sequence is 15 residues long. The germline CDR1 and CDR2 sequences are SGHTA and FQGTGA. V lost 5 bases, J lost 0 bases, and 8 bases lay in between. CDR3 sequence: CASSPGDSGANVLTF. CDR3 bases: TGTGCCAGCAGCCCGGGGGACTCTGGGGCCAACGTCCTGACTTTC.

This clonotype was counted ten times or more. CDR3: CASSFDRNYGYTF. CDR3 DNA: TGTGCCAGCAGTTTTGACAGAAACTATGGCTACACCTTC. The chain combines TRBV27 with TRBJ1-2, with D perhaps TRBD1 (5 bases). V was clipped by 3 bases and J by 2 bases, with 7 bases between them. The CDR3 consists of 13 residues. Germline CDR1 reads MNHEY; CDR2 reads SMNVEV (reference sequence).

The chain employs TRBV5-8 and TRBJ1-5; 7 bases are a match to TRBD1. The CDR3 is 16 residues long. The junction had 8 bases not matched to a gene; V was cut back by 3 bases and J by 2 bases. CDR1 and CDR2 (germline): SGHTS, YDEGEE. The CDR3 sequence: CASSSRQGKGNQPQHF. CDR3 DNA sequence: TGTGCCAGCAGCTCTCGACAGGGAAAAGGCAATCAGCCCCAGCATTTT.

Of note for this clonotype: With a much larger clone just one base away, this may be a read error. The chain has TRBV12-3 or TRBV12-4 and TRBJ2-5, with TRBD1 as a possible D gene (8 bases). With 5 bases removed from V and 7 bases from J, the gap between germline ends came to 14 bases. This CDR3 is built from 13 residues. The CDR3 region is CASSIQGGGTQYF. DNA of the CDR3: TGTGCCAGCAGTATACAGGGGGGGGGGACCCAGTACTTC.

This clonotype showed up many times. This chain joins TRBV30 and TRBJ2-3, with D tentatively TRBD2 (7 bases). This CDR3 is 17 amino acids long. Germline values: CDR1 GTSNPN, CDR2 SVGIG (reference sequence). Trimming cost V 0 bases and J 3 bases, with 19 bases left between them. The CDR3 bases are TGTGCCTGGAGTGTACTTGGAGGGGGGGTTAGAACAGATACGCAGTATTTT. Protein product: CAWSVLGGGVRTDTQYF.

This clonotype was counted between two and nine times. The gene calls are TRBV19 and TRBJ2-1, with no clear D. From germline, CDR1 is LNHDA and CDR2 SQIVND (reference sequence). This CDR3 contains 15 residues. Trimming cost V 7 bases and J 0 bases, with 13 bases left between them. CDR3 sequence reads: CASTPRASSYNEQFF. The DNA for the CDR3 is TGTGCCAGTACCCCAAGGGCAAGCTCCTACAATGAGCAGTTCTTC.

This clonotype has a count of ten or more. J is TRBJ2-3 and V is TRBV24-1; 9 positions match TRBD2. Germline trimming cut 3 bases from V and 8 bases from J; bases unmatched to any gene: 11. The CDR3 spans 16 residues. Germline-derived CDR1 and CDR2 are KGHDR and SFDVKD. CDR3 bases: TGTGCCACCAGTGATCCTGGGACTAGCAGGTTATTTACGCAGTATTTT. Its protein is CATSDPGTSRLFTQYF.

V and J are TRBV5-4 and TRBJ1-4; maybe TRBD1 (6 bases). V shed 0 bases and J shed 4 bases, with 13 bases lying between them. Germline V gene lookup returns CDR1 SGHNT and CDR2 YYREEE (reference sequence). CDR3 length: 16 amino acids. CDR3 coding DNA: TGTGCCAGCAGCTTGGGGCCGGGGGGCGTTAATGAAAAACTGTTTTTT. It encodes CASSLGPGGVNEKLFF. The full variable domain, with the rest looked up from reference TRBV5-4 and TRBJ1-4, is ETGVTQSPTHLIKTRGQQVTLRCSSQSGHNTVSWYQQALGQGPQFIFQYYREEENGRGNFPPRFSGLQFPNYSSELNVNALELDDSALYLCASSLGPGGVNEKLFFGSGTQLSVL.